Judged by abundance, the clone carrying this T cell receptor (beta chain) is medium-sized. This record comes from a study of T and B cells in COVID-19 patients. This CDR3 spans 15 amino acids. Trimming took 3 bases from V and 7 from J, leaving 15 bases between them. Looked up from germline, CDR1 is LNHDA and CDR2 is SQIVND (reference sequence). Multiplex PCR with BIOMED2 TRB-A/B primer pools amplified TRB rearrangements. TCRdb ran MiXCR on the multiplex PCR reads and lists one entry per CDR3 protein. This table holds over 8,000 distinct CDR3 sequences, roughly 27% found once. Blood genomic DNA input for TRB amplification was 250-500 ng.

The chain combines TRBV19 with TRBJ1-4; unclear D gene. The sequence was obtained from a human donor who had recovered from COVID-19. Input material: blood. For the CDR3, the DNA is TGTGCCAGTAGTATCCTCCCCCCCGGCACTGAAAAACTGTTTTTT. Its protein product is CASSILPPGTEKLFF.